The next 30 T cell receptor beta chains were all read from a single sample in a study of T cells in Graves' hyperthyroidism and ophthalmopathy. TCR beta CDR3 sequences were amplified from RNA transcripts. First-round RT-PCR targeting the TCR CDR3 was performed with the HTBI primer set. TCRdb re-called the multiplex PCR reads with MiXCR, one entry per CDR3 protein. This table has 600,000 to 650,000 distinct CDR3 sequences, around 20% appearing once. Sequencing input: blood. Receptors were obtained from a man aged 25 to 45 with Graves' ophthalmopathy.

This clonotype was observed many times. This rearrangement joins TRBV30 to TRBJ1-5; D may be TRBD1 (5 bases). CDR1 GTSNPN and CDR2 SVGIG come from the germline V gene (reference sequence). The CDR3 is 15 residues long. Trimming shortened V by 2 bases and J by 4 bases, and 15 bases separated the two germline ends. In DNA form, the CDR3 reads TGTGCCTGGAGTAAAGAAACGGGGGTGAATCAGCCCCAGCATTTT. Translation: CAWSKETGVNQPQHF.

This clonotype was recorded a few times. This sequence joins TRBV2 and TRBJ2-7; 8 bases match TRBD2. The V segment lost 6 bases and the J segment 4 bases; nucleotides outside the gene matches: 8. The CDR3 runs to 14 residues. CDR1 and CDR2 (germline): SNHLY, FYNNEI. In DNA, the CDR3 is TGTGCCAGCAGGGAGTCTAGCGGGCAGTACGAGCAGTACTTC. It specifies CASRESSGQYEQYF.

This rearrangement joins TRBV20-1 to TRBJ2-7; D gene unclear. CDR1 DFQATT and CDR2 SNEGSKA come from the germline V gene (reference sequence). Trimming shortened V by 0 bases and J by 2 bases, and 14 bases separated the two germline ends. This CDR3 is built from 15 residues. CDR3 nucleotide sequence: TGCAGTGCTAGAGATCCGTTGGCACCAGCCTACGAGCAGTACTTC. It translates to CSARDPLAPAYEQYF.

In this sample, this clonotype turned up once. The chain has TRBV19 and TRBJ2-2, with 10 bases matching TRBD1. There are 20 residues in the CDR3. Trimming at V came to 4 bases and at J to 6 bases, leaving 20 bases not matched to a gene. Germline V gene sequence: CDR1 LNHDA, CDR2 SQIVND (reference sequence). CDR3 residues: CASSTFGTGAPHGGSGELFF. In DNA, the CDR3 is TGTGCCAGTAGTACGTTCGGGACAGGGGCCCCGCATGGGGGGTCCGGGGAGCTGTTTTTT.

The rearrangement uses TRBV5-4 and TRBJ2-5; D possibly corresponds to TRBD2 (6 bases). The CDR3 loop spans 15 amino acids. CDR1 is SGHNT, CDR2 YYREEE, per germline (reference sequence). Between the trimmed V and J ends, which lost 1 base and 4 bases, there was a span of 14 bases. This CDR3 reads CASSLYGTWGETQYF. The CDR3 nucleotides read TGTGCCAGCAGCTTGTATGGGACTTGGGGAGAGACCCAGTACTTC. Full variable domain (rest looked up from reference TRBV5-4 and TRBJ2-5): ETGVTQSPTHLIKTRGQQVTLRCSSQSGHNTVSWYQQALGQGPQFIFQYYREEENGRGNFPPRFSGLQFPNYSSELNVNALELDDSALYLCASSLYGTWGETQYFGPGTRLLVL.

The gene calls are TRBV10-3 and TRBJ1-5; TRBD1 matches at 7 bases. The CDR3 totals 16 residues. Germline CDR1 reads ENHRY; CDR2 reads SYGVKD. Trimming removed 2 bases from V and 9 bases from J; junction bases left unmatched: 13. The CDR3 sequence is CAISEMPGGGRTPQHF. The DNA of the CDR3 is TGTGCCATCAGTGAGATGCCAGGGGGGGGTCGGACGCCCCAGCATTTT.

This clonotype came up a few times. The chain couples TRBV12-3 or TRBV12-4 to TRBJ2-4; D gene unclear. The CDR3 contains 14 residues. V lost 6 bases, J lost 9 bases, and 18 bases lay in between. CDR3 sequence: CASSSRTEVSIQYF. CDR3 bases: TGTGCCAGCAGCAGTAGGACCGAAGTTAGCATTCAGTACTTC.

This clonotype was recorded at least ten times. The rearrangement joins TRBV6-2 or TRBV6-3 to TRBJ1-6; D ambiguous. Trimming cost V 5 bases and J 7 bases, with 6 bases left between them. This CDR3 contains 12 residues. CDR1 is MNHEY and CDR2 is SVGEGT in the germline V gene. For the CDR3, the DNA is TGTGCCAGCAGTGCCGGGAATTCACCCCTCCACTTT. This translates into CASSAGNSPLHF.

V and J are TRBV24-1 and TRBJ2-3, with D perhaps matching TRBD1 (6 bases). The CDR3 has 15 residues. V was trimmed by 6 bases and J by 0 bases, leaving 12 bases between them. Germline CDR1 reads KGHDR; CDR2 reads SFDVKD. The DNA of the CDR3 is TGTGCCACCAGTAGTAAGGGGACAAGCACAGATACGCAGTATTTT. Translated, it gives CATSSKGTSTDTQYF.

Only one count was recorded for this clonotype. Here the CDR3 reads CATKDRSTDTQYF. CDR3 coding DNA: TGTGCCACCAAAGACAGGAGCACAGATACGCAGTATTTT. V is TRBV19 and J is TRBJ2-3, with a tentative D call TRBD1 (6 bases). V dropped 10 bases and J dropped 0 bases, with 11 bases sitting between them. Germline loops: CDR1 LNHDA, CDR2 SQIVND (reference sequence). The CDR3 length is 13 residues.

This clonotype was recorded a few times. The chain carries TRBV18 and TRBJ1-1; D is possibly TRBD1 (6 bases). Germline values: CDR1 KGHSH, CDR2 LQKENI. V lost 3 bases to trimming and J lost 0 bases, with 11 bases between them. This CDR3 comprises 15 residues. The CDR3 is CASSPAGQMNTEAFF. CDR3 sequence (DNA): TGTGCCAGCTCACCCGCCGGACAGATGAACACTGAAGCTTTCTTT. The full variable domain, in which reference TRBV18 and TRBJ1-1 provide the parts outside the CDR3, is NAGVMQNPRHLVRRRGQEARLRCSPMKGHSHVYWYRQLPEEGLKFMVYLQKENIIDESGMPKERFSAEFPKEGPSILRIQQVVRGDSAAYFCASSPAGQMNTEAFFGQGTRLTVV.

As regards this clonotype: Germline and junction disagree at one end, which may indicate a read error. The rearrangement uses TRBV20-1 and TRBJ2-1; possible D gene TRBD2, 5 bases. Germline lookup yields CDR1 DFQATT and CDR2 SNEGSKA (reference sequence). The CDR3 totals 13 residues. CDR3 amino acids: CSTSGGTYNEQFF. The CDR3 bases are TGCAGTACTAGTGGCGGAACCTACAATGAGCAGTTCTTC.

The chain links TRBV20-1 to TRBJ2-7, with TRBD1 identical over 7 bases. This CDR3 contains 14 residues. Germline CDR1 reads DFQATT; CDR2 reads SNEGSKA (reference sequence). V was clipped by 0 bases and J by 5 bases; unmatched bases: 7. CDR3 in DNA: TGCAGTGCTAGAGACCTGACAGGGCTCAACGAGCAGTACTTC. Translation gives CSARDLTGLNEQYF.

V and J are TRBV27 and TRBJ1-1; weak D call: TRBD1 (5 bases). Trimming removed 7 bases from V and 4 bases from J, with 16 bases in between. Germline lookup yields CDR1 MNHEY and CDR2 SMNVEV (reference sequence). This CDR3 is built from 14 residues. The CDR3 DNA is TGTGCCAGCAAATACCAGGGTATCAGCACTGAAGCTTTCTTT. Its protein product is CASKYQGISTEAFF.

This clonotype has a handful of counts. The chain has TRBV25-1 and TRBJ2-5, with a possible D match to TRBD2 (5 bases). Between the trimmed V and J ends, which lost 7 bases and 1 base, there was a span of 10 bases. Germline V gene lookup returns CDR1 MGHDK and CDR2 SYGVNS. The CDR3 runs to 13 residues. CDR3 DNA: TGTGCCAGCAAGGGAGCGCGCCAAGAGACCCAGTACTTC. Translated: CASKGARQETQYF.

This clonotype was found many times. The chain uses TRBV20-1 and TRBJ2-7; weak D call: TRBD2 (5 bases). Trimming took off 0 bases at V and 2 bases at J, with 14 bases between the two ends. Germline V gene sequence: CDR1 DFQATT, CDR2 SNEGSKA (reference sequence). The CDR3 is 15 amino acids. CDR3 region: CSARDPRRVTYEQYF. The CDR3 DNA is TGCAGTGCTAGAGATCCGCGGCGGGTGACCTACGAGCAGTACTTC.

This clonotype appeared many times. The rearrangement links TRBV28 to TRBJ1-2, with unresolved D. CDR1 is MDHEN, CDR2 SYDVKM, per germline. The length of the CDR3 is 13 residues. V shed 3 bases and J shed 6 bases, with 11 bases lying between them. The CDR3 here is CASSLEGFDGYTF. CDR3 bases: TGTGCCAGCAGTTTGGAAGGTTTCGATGGCTACACCTTC.

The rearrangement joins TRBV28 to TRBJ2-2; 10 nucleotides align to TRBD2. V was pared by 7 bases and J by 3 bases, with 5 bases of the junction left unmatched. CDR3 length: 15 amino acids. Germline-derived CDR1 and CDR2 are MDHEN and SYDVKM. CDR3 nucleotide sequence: TGTGCCAGCAAAATCGGACTAGCGGACACCGGGGAGCTGTTTTTT. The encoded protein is CASKIGLADTGELFF.

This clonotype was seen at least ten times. CDR3 sequence (DNA): TGCGCCAGCAGCTTGTTGACAGGAAAGGATGGCTACACCTTC. Translation gives CASSLLTGKDGYTF. The V gene is TRBV5-1, the J gene TRBJ1-2, with D maybe TRBD1 (6 bases). Trimming left V 1 base short and J 6 bases short, with 13 bases between. Per germline, CDR1 SGHRS and CDR2 YFSETQ. The CDR3 loop spans 14 amino acids.

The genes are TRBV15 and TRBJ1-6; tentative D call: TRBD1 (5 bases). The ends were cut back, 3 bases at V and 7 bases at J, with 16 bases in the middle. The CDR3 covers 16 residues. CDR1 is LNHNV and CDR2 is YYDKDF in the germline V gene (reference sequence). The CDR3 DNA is TGTGCCACCAGCAGCGGACCTTGGGGACCCAATTCACCCCTCCACTTT. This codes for CATSSGPWGPNSPLHF.

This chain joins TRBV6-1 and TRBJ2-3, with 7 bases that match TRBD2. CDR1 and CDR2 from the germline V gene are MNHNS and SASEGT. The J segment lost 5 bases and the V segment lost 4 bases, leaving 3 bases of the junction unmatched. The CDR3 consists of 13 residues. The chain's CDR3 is CASSGEGEDTQYF. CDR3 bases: TGTGCCAGCAGTGGGGAGGGTGAAGATACGCAGTATTTT.

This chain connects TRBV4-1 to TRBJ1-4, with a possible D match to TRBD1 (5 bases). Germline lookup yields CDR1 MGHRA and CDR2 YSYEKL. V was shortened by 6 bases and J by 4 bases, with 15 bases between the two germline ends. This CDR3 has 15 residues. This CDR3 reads CASSRDSSGNEKLFF. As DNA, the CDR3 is TGCGCCAGCAGTCGCGACAGCTCGGGTAATGAAAAACTGTTTTTT.

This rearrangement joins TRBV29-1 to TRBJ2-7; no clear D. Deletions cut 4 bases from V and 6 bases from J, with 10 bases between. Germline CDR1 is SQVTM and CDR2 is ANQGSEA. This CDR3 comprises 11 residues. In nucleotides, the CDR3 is TGCAGCGTTGTTACAAGGGCCGAGCAGTACTTC. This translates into CSVVTRAEQYF.

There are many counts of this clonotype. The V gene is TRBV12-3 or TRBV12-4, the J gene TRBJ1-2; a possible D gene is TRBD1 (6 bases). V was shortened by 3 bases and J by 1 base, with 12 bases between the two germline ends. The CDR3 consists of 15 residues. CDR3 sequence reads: CASSLGTLRNYGYTF. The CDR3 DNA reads TGTGCCAGCAGTTTGGGGACACTCCGTAACTATGGCTACACCTTC.

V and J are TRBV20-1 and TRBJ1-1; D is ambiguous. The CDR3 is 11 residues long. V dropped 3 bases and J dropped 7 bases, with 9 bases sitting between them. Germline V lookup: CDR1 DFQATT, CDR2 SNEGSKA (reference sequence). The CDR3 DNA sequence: TGCAGTGCTAGGGTCGGCCTTGAAGCTTTCTTT. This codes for CSARVGLEAFF.

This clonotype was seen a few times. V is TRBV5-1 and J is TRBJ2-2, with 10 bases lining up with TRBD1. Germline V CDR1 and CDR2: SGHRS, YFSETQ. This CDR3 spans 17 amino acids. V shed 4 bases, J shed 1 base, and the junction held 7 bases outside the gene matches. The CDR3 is CASSPDRGLRNTGELFF. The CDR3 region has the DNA TGCGCCAGCAGCCCCGACAGGGGGCTGCGGAACACCGGGGAGCTGTTTTTT. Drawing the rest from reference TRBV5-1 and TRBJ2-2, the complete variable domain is KAGVTQTPRYLIKTRGQQVTLSCSPISGHRSVSWYQQTPGQGLQFLFEYFSETQRNKGNFPGRFSGRQFSNSRSEMNVSTLELGDSALYLCASSPDRGLRNTGELFFGEGSRLTVL.

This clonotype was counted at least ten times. This chain's CDR3 is CASSLDGTSTDTQYF. In DNA, the CDR3 is TGCGCCAGCAGCTTGGACGGGACCAGCACAGATACGCAGTATTTT. The rearrangement joins TRBV5-1 to TRBJ2-3; the D call may be TRBD1 or TRBD2 (5 bases each). This CDR3 comprises 15 residues. Trimming shortened V by 0 bases and J by 0 bases, and 8 bases separated the two germline ends. Germline values: CDR1 SGHRS, CDR2 YFSETQ. The full variable domain, rest sourced from reference TRBV5-1 and TRBJ2-3, is KAGVTQTPRYLIKTRGQQVTLSCSPISGHRSVSWYQQTPGQGLQFLFEYFSETQRNKGNFPGRFSGRQFSNSRSEMNVSTLELGDSALYLCASSLDGTSTDTQYFGPGTRLTVL.

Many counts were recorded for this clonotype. The CDR3 DNA follows: TGTGCCAGCAGTTACTCGAAAGGTGCTGCTAGCAGCTCCTACGAGCAGTACTTC. It translates to CASSYSKGAASSSYEQYF. The V gene is TRBV6-6, the J gene TRBJ2-7; a weak D match, TRBD2 (5 bases). The CDR3 consists of 18 residues. Looked up from germline, CDR1 is MNHNY and CDR2 is SVGAGI (reference sequence). V was clipped by 0 bases and J by 0 bases, with 18 bases between them.

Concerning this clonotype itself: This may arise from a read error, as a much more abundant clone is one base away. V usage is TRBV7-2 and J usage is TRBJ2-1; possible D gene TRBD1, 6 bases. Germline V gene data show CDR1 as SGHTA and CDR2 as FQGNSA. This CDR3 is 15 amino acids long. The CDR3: CASSPDRTSHNEQFF. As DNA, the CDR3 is TGTGCCAGCAGCCCGGACAGAACCTCCCACAATGAGCAGTTCTTC.

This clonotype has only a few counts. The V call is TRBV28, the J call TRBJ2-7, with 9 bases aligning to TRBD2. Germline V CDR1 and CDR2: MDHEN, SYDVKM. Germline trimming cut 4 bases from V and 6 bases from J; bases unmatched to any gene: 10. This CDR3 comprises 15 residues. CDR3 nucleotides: TGTGCCAGCAGTTACACGGCGGGAGGGATTGGCGAGCAGTACTTC. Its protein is CASSYTAGGIGEQYF.